These 31 T cell receptor beta chains came from one sample sequenced in a study of radiotherapy plus CTLA-4 blockade in lung cancer. Assay: immunoSEQ multiplex PCR; the TCRdb copy retains only in-frame clones and omits some. The top ten clones hold 6.9% of a sample with more than 100,000 clones, 80% to 90% of them seen once. The starting material was peripheral blood, obtained from a patient treated with radiotherapy plus ipilimumab. Receptor source: a human donor with non-small cell lung cancer that progressed on radiotherapy plus ipilimumab.

J is TRBJ1-1 and V is TRBV6-5; 7 bases match TRBD1. Germline V CDR1 and CDR2: MNHEY, SVGAGI. J was trimmed by 1 base and V by 6 bases; bases with no gene match: 5. The CDR3 extends over 14 amino acids. DNA of the CDR3: TGTGCCAGCAGATATGGGGACAGGAACACTGAAGCTTTCTTT. Translating it yields CASRYGDRNTEAFF.

The chain recombines TRBV6-1 with TRBJ2-2, with D uncertain. V was trimmed by 7 bases and J by 2 bases, leaving 8 bases between them. Germline values: CDR1 MNHNS, CDR2 SASEGT. The CDR3 is 13 amino acids. In nucleotides, the CDR3 is TGTGCCAGCAAATTCAGCAACACCGGGGAGCTGTTTTTT. It specifies CASKFSNTGELFF.

The rearrangement joins TRBV6-6 to TRBJ2-4, with 7 bases aligning to TRBD1. The germline V gene encodes CDR1 MNHNY and CDR2 SVGAGI (reference sequence). V trimming: 6 bases; J trimming: 7 bases; junction bases outside the gene matches: 6. This CDR3 contains 13 residues. CDR3 in amino acids: CASRQTGNNIQYF. CDR3 DNA sequence: TGTGCCAGCAGGCAGACAGGGAACAACATTCAGTACTTC.

This clone was observed a single time. V usage is TRBV30 and J usage is TRBJ2-2; D remains unclear. The CDR3 contains 13 residues. V lost 3 bases, J lost 2 bases, and 7 bases lay in between. Germline V gene sequence: CDR1 GTSNPN, CDR2 SVGIG (reference sequence). CDR3 loop: CAWSRLNTGELFF. DNA for the CDR3: TGTGCCTGGAGCCGACTTAACACCGGGGAGCTGTTTTTT.

In DNA, the CDR3 is TGCGCCAGCAGCCCGGGACTAGCAGACTACAATGAGCAGTTCTTC. Protein: CASSPGLADYNEQFF. The rearrangement uses TRBV5-1 and TRBJ2-1, with TRBD2 identical over 9 bases. The germline CDR1 and CDR2 sequences are SGHRS and YFSETQ. V lost 4 bases to trimming and J lost 3 bases; unmatched junction nucleotides: 5. The CDR3 consists of 15 residues.

V usage is TRBV6-1 and J usage is TRBJ2-7; D not certain. V was shortened by 7 bases and J by 1 base, with 14 bases between the two germline ends. Germline assignment: CDR1 MNHNS and CDR2 SASEGT. The CDR3 contains 14 residues. The CDR3, as DNA: TGTGCCAGCACTTTCTCGGGTGGATCCTACGAGCAGTACTTC. Protein sequence: CASTFSGGSYEQYF.

The chain uses TRBV9 and TRBJ2-1; D gene unclear. V was trimmed by 2 bases and J by 5 bases, leaving 8 bases between them. The germline gives CDR1 SGDLS, CDR2 YYNGEE. The length of the CDR3 is 13 residues. The DNA for the CDR3 is TGTGCCAGCAGCGTGACCCTCCACAATGAGCAGTTCTTC. As protein: CASSVTLHNEQFF. The entire variable domain, with the rest obtained from reference TRBV9 and TRBJ2-1, is as follows: DSGVTQTPKHLITATGQRVTLRCSPRSGDLSVYWYQQSLDQGLQFLIQYYNGEERAKGNILERFSAQQFPDLHSELNLSSLELGDSALYFCASSVTLHNEQFFGPGTRLTVL.

The rearrangement joins TRBV9 to TRBJ2-1, with 8 bases matching TRBD2. Germline values: CDR1 SGDLS, CDR2 YYNGEE. The trim removed 0 bases at V and 3 bases at J, leaving 5 bases unmatched. The CDR3 length is 16 residues. The CDR3 sequence: CASSVEEREYYNEQFF. The CDR3 nucleotides read TGTGCCAGCAGCGTAGAAGAGCGGGAGTACTACAATGAGCAGTTCTTC.

The chain recombines TRBV6-6 with TRBJ2-3; unclear D gene. Trimming left V 6 bases short and J 4 bases short, with 8 bases between. Germline values: CDR1 MNHNY, CDR2 SVGAGI (reference sequence). The CDR3 spans 12 residues. The CDR3 nucleotides read TGTGCCAGCAGGAGAGACTCAGATACGCAGTATTTT. Translating it yields CASRRDSDTQYF.

This clone was counted once. The chain couples TRBV5-4 to TRBJ1-2, with D unresolved. The length of the CDR3 is 13 residues. Trimming stripped 4 bases from V and 3 bases from J, with 10 bases between. Germline CDR1 is SGHNT and CDR2 is YYREEE (reference sequence). The CDR3 DNA reads as TGTGCCAGCAGCCGTGACCGCTACTATGGCTACACCTTC. It specifies CASSRDRYYGYTF.

The chain couples TRBV5-1 to TRBJ1-1; tentative D call: TRBD1 (5 bases). CDR1 and CDR2 from the germline V gene are SGHRS and YFSETQ. The CDR3 totals 15 residues. V was clipped by 1 base and J by 5 bases, with 15 bases between them. DNA of the CDR3: TGCGCCAGCAGCTTGCGAGGGACCTTCGGAACTGAAGCTTTCTTT. Protein sequence: CASSLRGTFGTEAFF.

This clone has only one observation. The rearrangement joins TRBV6-5 to TRBJ2-2; 10 bases map to TRBD1. Germline lookup yields CDR1 MNHEY and CDR2 SVGAGI. The junction had 3 bases not matched to a gene; V was cut back by 9 bases and J by 5 bases. The CDR3 has 13 residues. In nucleotides, the CDR3 is TGTGCCAGTCGGGACAGGGGTACCGGGGAGCTGTTTTTT. It is translated as CASRDRGTGELFF.

The rearrangement joins TRBV27 to TRBJ1-1; D gene ambiguous. Germline V lookup: CDR1 MNHEY, CDR2 SMNVEV (reference sequence). Trimming cost V 5 bases and J 6 bases, with 13 bases left between them. The CDR3 is 13 amino acids. This CDR3 is CASSAVSAAEAFF. Written as DNA, the CDR3 is TGTGCCAGCAGTGCCGTTAGTGCGGCTGAAGCTTTCTTT.

The chain recombines TRBV11-2 with TRBJ2-1; 7 bases line up with TRBD2. CDR3 size: 14 residues. V lost 4 bases to trimming and J lost 4 bases; unmatched junction nucleotides: 4. Germline V gives CDR1 SGHAT, CDR2 FQNNGV. The chain's CDR3 is CASSSGGVYNEQFF. CDR3 sequence (DNA): TGTGCCAGCAGCTCGGGGGGAGTTTACAATGAGCAGTTCTTC.

The J gene is TRBJ1-5, the V gene TRBV6-1; D not resolved. This CDR3 spans 14 amino acids. Trimming cost V 2 bases and J 3 bases, with 8 bases left between them. CDR1 and CDR2 from the germline V gene are MNHNS and SASEGT. The CDR3 nucleotides are TGTGCCAGCAGTGAATACGGGAACAATCAGCCCCAGCATTTT. Amino acids: CASSEYGNNQPQHF.

This clone was observed once. The chain is built from TRBV15 and TRBJ2-1, with TRBD2 identical over 12 bases. The CDR3 has 15 amino acids. The trim removed 4 bases at V and 5 bases at J, leaving 3 bases unmatched. Germline CDR1 reads LNHNV; CDR2 reads YYDKDF (reference sequence). This CDR3 is CATSIGLAGNNEQFF. The CDR3, as DNA: TGTGCCACCAGCATCGGACTAGCGGGGAACAATGAGCAGTTCTTC.

The rearrangement uses TRBV27 and TRBJ1-4; D might be TRBD1 (6 bases). With 5 bases removed from V and 7 bases from J, the gap between germline ends came to 17 bases. The CDR3 is 15 amino acids. Germline V CDR1 and CDR2: MNHEY, SMNVEV (reference sequence). The CDR3 DNA follows: TGTGCCAGCAGTCCCCAACAGGGACGGTCTGAAAAACTGTTTTTT. Protein product: CASSPQQGRSEKLFF.

This chain links TRBV18 with TRBJ1-2; unclear D gene. CDR3 length: 14 residues. V was trimmed by 6 bases and J by 0 bases, leaving 11 bases between them. Per germline, CDR1 KGHSH and CDR2 LQKENI. The CDR3 protein is CASSPGQANYGYTF. The CDR3 DNA reads TGTGCCAGCTCTCCGGGCCAAGCTAACTATGGCTACACCTTC.

The rearrangement uses TRBV19 and TRBJ2-2; tentatively, D is TRBD2 (6 bases). CDR3 length equals 14 residues. Per germline, CDR1 LNHDA and CDR2 SQIVND (reference sequence). V lost 6 bases, J lost 5 bases, and 13 bases lay in between. In DNA, the CDR3 is TGTGCCAGTAGCGTCCTAGCGCGGACCGGGGAGCTGTTTTTT. Translation: CASSVLARTGELFF.

The chain couples TRBV6-5 to TRBJ1-1; D is uncertain. V was cut by 2 bases and J by 8 bases, with 6 bases left in between. Germline CDR1 reads MNHEY; CDR2 reads SVGAGI. The CDR3 is 11 amino acids. The CDR3 coding sequence is TGTGCCAGCAGTTACCCCCCGGAAGCTTTCTTT. This sequence encodes CASSYPPEAFF.

The gene calls are TRBV5-4 and TRBJ2-7, with 8 bases that match TRBD2. Trimming at V came to 0 bases and at J to 2 bases, leaving 4 bases not matched to a gene. From germline, CDR1 is SGHNT and CDR2 YYREEE (reference sequence). CDR3 length: 15 residues. The CDR3, as DNA: TGTGCCAGCAGCTTGGACGGCGGGAGGCCCTACGAGCAGTACTTC. This encodes CASSLDGGRPYEQYF.

This chain links TRBV6-6 with TRBJ1-4; 9 nucleotides match TRBD1. After removal of 6 bases from V and 7 bases from J, the junction contained 3 bases not matched to a gene. The V gene's germline CDR1 is MNHNY and CDR2 SVGAGI (reference sequence). The CDR3 consists of 13 residues. CDR3 sequence (DNA): TGTGCCAGCAGCCGACAGGGGGTTGAAAAACTGTTTTTT. This translates into CASSRQGVEKLFF.

The chain is built from TRBV19 and TRBJ2-1, with 10 bases aligning to TRBD2. The CDR3 covers 14 residues. Germline lookup yields CDR1 LNHDA and CDR2 SQIVND (reference sequence). After removal of 9 bases from V and 6 bases from J, the junction contained 8 bases not matched to a gene. The chain's CDR3 is CASKLAGAANEQFF. The CDR3 DNA follows: TGTGCCAGCAAGCTAGCGGGAGCGGCCAATGAGCAGTTCTTC.

V gene TRBV9 combines with J gene TRBJ1-5; no clear D. This CDR3 region has 12 residues. Trimming shortened V by 4 bases and J by 5 bases, and 7 bases separated the two germline ends. Per germline, CDR1 SGDLS and CDR2 YYNGEE. CDR3 protein: CASSSGDQPQHF. The CDR3 DNA sequence: TGTGCCAGCAGCAGCGGGGATCAGCCCCAGCATTTT.

V and J are TRBV19 and TRBJ1-2; TRBD1 matches 8 bases. The CDR3 length is 15 residues. After removal of 5 bases from V and 3 bases from J, the junction contained 8 bases not matched to a gene. CDR1 is LNHDA, CDR2 SQIVND, per germline (reference sequence). The DNA for the CDR3 is TGTGCCAGTAGTTCATGGGGACAGGACGACTATGGCTACACCTTC. Protein: CASSSWGQDDYGYTF. Full variable domain (outside the CDR3, taken from reference TRBV19 and TRBJ1-2): DGGITQSPKYLFRKEGQNVTLSCEQNLNHDAMYWYRQDPGQGLRLIYYSQIVNDFQKGDIAEGYSVSREKKESFPLTVTSAQKNPTAFYLCASSSWGQDDYGYTFGSGTRLTVV.

This chain joins TRBV5-1 and TRBJ2-5; 7 nucleotides line up with TRBD1. With 0 bases clipped from V and 5 bases from J, the junction kept 7 bases outside the gene matches. Germline V lookup: CDR1 SGHRS, CDR2 YFSETQ. The CDR3 has 15 residues. In DNA form, the CDR3 reads TGCGCCAGCAGCTTGGAGGGGGCTAGGTTGGAGACCCAGTACTTC. Protein: CASSLEGARLETQYF.

V is TRBV18 and J is TRBJ1-1; the D is unclear. The CDR3 has 13 amino acids. V lost 2 bases to trimming and J lost 3 bases, with 7 bases between them. Per the germline V gene, CDR1 is KGHSH and CDR2 is LQKENI. This chain's CDR3 is CASSPREDTEAFF. CDR3 DNA sequence: TGTGCCAGCTCACCAAGAGAGGACACTGAAGCTTTCTTT.

V usage is TRBV5-1 and J usage is TRBJ2-1, with D hard to call. Trimming shortened V by 4 bases and J by 9 bases, and 11 bases separated the two germline ends. Germline CDR1 reads SGHRS; CDR2 reads YFSETQ. The CDR3 totals 12 residues. CDR3 amino acids: CASSLSGPEQFF. The CDR3 DNA reads as TGCGCCAGCAGCCTTTCTGGTCCTGAGCAGTTCTTC.

The chain recombines TRBV27 with TRBJ2-3; possibly TRBD2 for D (6 bases). Germline CDR1 reads MNHEY; CDR2 reads SMNVEV (reference sequence). The V end lost 4 bases, the J end lost 0 bases, and 11 bases lay between the germline ends. The CDR3 consists of 15 residues. The CDR3 reads CASSSSRGSTDTQYF. CDR3 DNA: TGTGCCAGCAGTTCCTCGCGGGGTAGCACAGATACGCAGTATTTT.

This chain uses TRBV18 with TRBJ1-1, with TRBD1 identical over 9 bases. The CDR3 totals 14 residues. Germline trimming cut 6 bases from V and 3 bases from J; bases unmatched to any gene: 5. Germline CDR1 and CDR2: KGHSH and LQKENI. The CDR3 DNA is TGTGCCAGCTCTGTACAGGGGGCCGACACTGAAGCTTTCTTT. Translation gives CASSVQGADTEAFF. Full variable domain (missing parts from reference TRBV18 and TRBJ1-1): NAGVMQNPRHLVRRRGQEARLRCSPMKGHSHVYWYRQLPEEGLKFMVYLQKENIIDESGMPKERFSAEFPKEGPSILRIQQVVRGDSAAYFCASSVQGADTEAFFGQGTRLTVV.

The rearrangement joins TRBV7-2 to TRBJ2-7; possibly TRBD1 or TRBD2 for D (5 bases each). Germline lookup yields CDR1 SGHTA and CDR2 FQGNSA. The germline V and J ends were trimmed by 6 bases and 3 bases, with 12 bases remaining between them. The CDR3 is made up of 13 amino acids. The CDR3 here is CASSSRDRYEQYF. CDR3 coding DNA: TGTGCCAGCAGTTCCAGGGACCGCTACGAGCAGTACTTC.